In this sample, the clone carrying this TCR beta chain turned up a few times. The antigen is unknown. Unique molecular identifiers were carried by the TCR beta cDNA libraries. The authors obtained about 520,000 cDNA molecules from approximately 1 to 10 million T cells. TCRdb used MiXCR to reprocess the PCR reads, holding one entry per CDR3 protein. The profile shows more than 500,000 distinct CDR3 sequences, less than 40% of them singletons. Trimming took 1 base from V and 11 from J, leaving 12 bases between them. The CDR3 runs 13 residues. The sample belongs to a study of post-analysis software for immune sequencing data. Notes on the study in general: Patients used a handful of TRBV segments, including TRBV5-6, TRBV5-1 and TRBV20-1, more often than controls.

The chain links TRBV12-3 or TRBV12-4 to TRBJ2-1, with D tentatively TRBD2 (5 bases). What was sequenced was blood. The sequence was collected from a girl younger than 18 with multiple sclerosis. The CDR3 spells CASSLVETGKQFF. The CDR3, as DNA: TGTGCCAGCAGTTTAGTTGAGACGGGGAAGCAGTTCTTC.